This TCR beta chain is drawn from a study of blood T cells in healthy people across ages. This CDR3 region has 14 residues. V dropped 6 bases and J dropped 3 bases, with 14 bases sitting between them. Germline V gives CDR1 MNHEY, CDR2 SVGEGT. It was with a sample-barcoded 5' primer and a J-beta primer mix that a second PCR of about 6 to 12 cycles was run. MiXCR, applied by TCRdb to the 5' RACE reads, yields one record per CDR3 protein. The sample lists approximately 850,000 distinct CDR3 sequences; around 43% were seen once. V and J are TRBV6-2 or TRBV6-3 and TRBJ1-1, with unresolved D. This TCR was sampled from a man aged 55 to 70 in good health. The sample consisted of blood. The CDR3 spells CASRLGGFDTEAFF. Here the CDR3 DNA reads TGTGCCAGCAGACTCGGAGGGTTCGACACTGAAGCTTTCTTT.